This is a list of T cell receptor beta chains from one sample in a study of naive and memory T cell subsets. TCRdb independently ran MiXCR on the 5' RACE reads; one entry per CDR3 protein. The sample holds 58,000 or so distinct CDR3 sequences, 7.6% seen once. The receptor set was obtained from a female donor in good health. Each CDR3 is given with its conserved first and last residue. A D gene is named only where the DNA matches it firmly. The size of a clone is reported for some rows only, either as once, few or many, or as a class for expanded clones.

cdr3_aa cdr3_nt clone_size d_call j_call v_call
CASSEPGQAHIYEQYF TGTGCCAGCAGTGAACCCGGACAGGCCCATATCTACGAGCAGTACTTC - TRBD1 TRBJ2-7 TRBV2
CASRPNQGGNEQFF TGTGCCAGCAGACCCAATCAGGGGGGCAATGAGCAGTTCTTC many - TRBJ2-1 TRBV6-1
CSVVSPSNTEAFF TGCAGCGTTGTCTCCCCATCGAACACTGAAGCTTTCTTT - - TRBJ1-1 TRBV29-1
CASSLTFLAGDGELFF TGTGCCAGCAGCTTAACCTTCCTAGCGGGAGACGGGGAGCTGTTTTTT few TRBD2 TRBJ2-2 TRBV11-3
CASGKTGDQPQHF TGTGCTAGTGGTAAGACTGGGGATCAGCCCCAGCATTTT - - TRBJ1-5 TRBV12-5
CASISPGVAAYTF TGTGCCAGCATATCCCCAGGGGTCGCGGCCTACACCTTC many - TRBJ1-2 TRBV6-5
CASAWAYGYTF TGTGCCAGCGCCTGGGCCTATGGCTACACCTTC many - TRBJ1-2 TRBV12-3/TRBV12-4
CASSGDGGEAFF TGTGCCAGCAGCGGCGACGGGGGTGAAGCTTTCTTT many - TRBJ1-1 TRBV7-3
CASSEQGGGNQPQHF TGTGCCAGCAGTGAACAGGGAGGAGGCAATCAGCCCCAGCATTTT - - TRBJ1-5 TRBV2
CASIKGAGSYEQYF TGTGCCAGCATCAAGGGGGCAGGATCCTACGAGCAGTACTTC few TRBD1 TRBJ2-7 TRBV6-5
CASSPLAGANTGELFF TGTGCCAGCAGTCCCCTAGCGGGGGCCAACACCGGGGAGCTGTTTTTT - TRBD2 TRBJ2-2 TRBV7-2
CASSLAGTAAYPNQPQHF TGTGCCAGCAGCTTAGCGGGGACAGCCGCCTATCCCAATCAGCCCCAGCATTTT many TRBD1 TRBJ1-5 TRBV7-8
CASKNAASTDTQYF TGCGCCAGCAAGAACGCGGCTAGCACAGATACGCAGTATTTT many - TRBJ2-3 TRBV5-1
CASSGGGETQYF TGTGCCAGCAGTGGGGGGGGAGAGACCCAGTACTTC many TRBD2 TRBJ2-5 TRBV2
CASSYRGQGLAKNIQYF TGTGCCAGCAGTTACCGAGGACAGGGCCTAGCCAAAAACATTCAGTACTTC many TRBD1 TRBJ2-4 TRBV6-6
CASQADGEFYGYTF TGTGCCAGCCAAGCGGACGGAGAGTTCTATGGCTACACCTTC many - TRBJ1-2 TRBV7-9
CSARGISGELFF TGCAGTGCTAGAGGAATTTCCGGGGAGCTGTTTTTT few - TRBJ2-2 TRBV20-1
CASSPASGEKLFF TGTGCCAGCTCACCGGCAAGTGGAGAAAAACTGTTTTTT many - TRBJ1-4 TRBV18
CASSLEGRRFDEQFF TGCGCCAGCAGCTTGGAGGGGAGACGGTTCGATGAGCAGTTCTTC - - TRBJ2-1 TRBV5-1
CSVGDDGHGYTF TGCAGCGTTGGGGATGACGGGCATGGCTACACCTTC few - TRBJ1-2 TRBV29-1
CASSLERGSFGYTF TGTGCCAGCAGCTTAGAGAGGGGGTCATTTGGCTACACCTTC - - TRBJ1-2 TRBV7-2
CSASSGGTGRQNEAFF TGCAGTGCTAGCTCAGGGGGAACAGGGCGACAAAATGAAGCTTTCTTT many TRBD1 TRBJ1-1 TRBV20-1
CASSSDRMAKNIQYF TGTGCCAGCAGTTCAGACAGGATGGCCAAAAACATTCAGTACTTC few - TRBJ2-4 TRBV28
CASSAGTGGETQYF TGTGCCAGCAGTGCCGGGACAGGGGGCGAGACCCAGTACTTC many TRBD1 TRBJ2-5 TRBV12-3/TRBV12-4
CASSLALAKNIQYF TGTGCCAGCAGCTTAGCCTTAGCCAAAAACATTCAGTACTTC many - TRBJ2-4 TRBV7-2
CASSSGQGAYKLFF TGTGCCAGCAGTTCCGGACAGGGGGCTTACAAACTGTTTTTT - TRBD1 TRBJ1-4 TRBV6-1
CASSYRQSRNTEAFF TGTGCCAGCAGTTACCGGCAGTCGAGGAACACTGAAGCTTTCTTT - - TRBJ1-1 TRBV6-6
CASSQVNIQYF TGTGCCAGCAGCCAAGTCAACATTCAGTACTTC many - TRBJ2-4 TRBV3-1
CASSPRQGSAFF TGTGCCAGCAGCCCTAGACAGGGTTCGGCTTTCTTT many TRBD1 TRBJ1-1 TRBV12-3/TRBV12-4
CATSDSGPEGRDRYTF TGTGCCACCAGTGACTCCGGTCCAGAGGGCAGGGATCGCTACACCTTC - - TRBJ1-2 TRBV24-1
CSNKGGEGTEAFF TGCAGCAACAAGGGAGGGGAGGGAACTGAAGCTTTCTTT medium-sized - TRBJ1-1 TRBV29-1
CASSPRDTYQPQHF TGTGCCAGCTCACCACGGGACACCTATCAGCCCCAGCATTTT few - TRBJ1-5 TRBV18
CASSRNREYPEAFF TGTGCCAGCAGTAGAAACAGGGAGTACCCTGAAGCTTTCTTT many - TRBJ1-1 TRBV12-3/TRBV12-4
CASSLLNYGYTF TGTGCCAGCAGCCTCCTCAACTATGGCTACACCTTC many - TRBJ1-2 TRBV7-2
CASSPYTTDTQYF TGTGCCAGCAGCCCCTACACCACAGATACGCAGTATTTT many - TRBJ2-3 TRBV7-2
CASSRQGGNTEAFF TGTGCCAGCAGCCGGCAGGGGGGGAACACTGAAGCTTTCTTT many TRBD1 TRBJ1-1 TRBV7-2
CASSLARPQGTYEQYF TGTGCCAGCAGCTTAGCAAGGCCCCAGGGGACCTACGAGCAGTACTTC many - TRBJ2-7 TRBV5-5
CASSLDGSYGYTF TGTGCCAGCAGCTTAGACGGAAGCTATGGCTACACCTTC few - TRBJ1-2 TRBV7-2
CATSNLVDSPLHF TGTGCCACCTCAAATCTCGTGGATTCACCCCTCCACTTT - - TRBJ1-6 TRBV6-5
CSARSPIGAGGENIQYF TGCAGTGCTAGAAGTCCGATAGGTGCAGGCGGAGAGAACATTCAGTACTTC few - TRBJ2-4 TRBV20-1
CASSSWTGPGELFF TGTGCCAGCAGTTCTTGGACAGGGCCCGGGGAGCTGTTTTTT few TRBD1 TRBJ2-2 TRBV12-3/TRBV12-4
CASSQRTTLLIYNEQFF TGTGCCAGCAGCCAAAGAACTACCTTACTTATATACAATGAGCAGTTCTTC few - TRBJ2-1 TRBV7-2
CASRSRGGGRAGENTGELFF TGTGCCAGCAGATCCCGGGGTGGGGGAAGAGCGGGGGAGAACACCGGGGAGCTGTTTTTT - TRBD2 TRBJ2-2 TRBV6-2/TRBV6-3
CASSQEGQLNTIYF TGCGCCAGCAGCCAAGAGGGACAGCTAAACACCATATATTTT many TRBD1 TRBJ1-3 TRBV4-3
CSAPGSAYGYTF TGCAGTGCTCCAGGGTCAGCCTATGGCTACACCTTC many - TRBJ1-2 TRBV20-1
CSLRDRYNEQFF TGCAGCTTGAGAGATCGCTACAATGAGCAGTTCTTC few - TRBJ2-1 TRBV29-1
CASKRGGAGDTQYF TGTGCCAGCAAGAGAGGGGGGGCGGGAGATACGCAGTATTTT - - TRBJ2-3 TRBV6-5
CASSQEGRSGNQPQHF TGCGCCAGCAGCCAAGAGGGGCGAAGCGGCAATCAGCCCCAGCATTTT many - TRBJ1-5 TRBV4-1
CASLRRLAGNEQFF TGTGCCAGCCTAAGGCGACTAGCAGGGAATGAGCAGTTCTTC - TRBD2 TRBJ2-1 TRBV2
CSAPLLARGSYNEQFF TGCAGTGCTCCGCTCCTAGCGAGGGGCTCCTACAATGAGCAGTTCTTC few - TRBJ2-1 TRBV20-1
CASSSIGAGVREQYF TGTGCCAGCAGCTCAATCGGCGCCGGAGTACGCGAGCAGTACTTC few - TRBJ2-7 TRBV5-6
CASSTGLRGPDTQYF TGCGCCAGCAGCACCGGCCTGAGGGGGCCAGATACGCAGTATTTT - TRBD1 TRBJ2-3 TRBV5-1
CAISERDTGVHQPQHF TGTGCCATCAGTGAGCGGGATACAGGGGTTCATCAGCCCCAGCATTTT - TRBD1 TRBJ1-5 TRBV10-3
CASRRLTEANTEAFF TGTGCCAGCAGGCGCCTTACAGAGGCGAACACTGAAGCTTTCTTT few - TRBJ1-1 TRBV12-3/TRBV12-4
CASSAGQPGNSPLHF TGTGCCAGCAGCGCGGGACAGCCGGGTAATTCACCCCTCCACTTT - TRBD1 TRBJ1-6 TRBV9
CASSYLDTAEAFF TGTGCCAGCAGCTACTTGGACACAGCCGAAGCTTTCTTT - - TRBJ1-1 TRBV5-5
CAWSGGWNQPQHF TGTGCCTGGAGTGGGGGTTGGAATCAGCCCCAGCATTTT few - TRBJ1-5 TRBV30
CASSFGRNTEAFF TGTGCCAGCAGCTTTGGTCGGAACACTGAAGCTTTCTTT many - TRBJ1-1 TRBV9
CASSLIKSPNIQYF TGCGCCAGCAGCTTGATTAAAAGTCCGAACATTCAGTACTTC few - TRBJ2-4 TRBV5-1